These 20 T cell receptor beta chains originate from one sample sequenced in a study of shared clonotypes between healthy human individuals. Repertoires were generated with immunoSEQ multiplex PCR, while TCRdb's copy carries only in-frame clones and drops some. The sample includes approximately 1,500,000 clones, approximately 98% of them seen just once. The sample comprised naive CD4+ T cells sorted from blood. The sample's subset: CD45RA+ positively selected. All receptors derive from a young man in good health.

The chain is built from TRBV7-2 and TRBJ1-1; 9 nucleotides agree with TRBD1. The V gene end was trimmed by 7 bases and the J gene end by 5 bases; junction bases not matched to a gene: 11. Germline V lookup: CDR1 SGHTA, CDR2 FQGNSA. The CDR3 runs to 15 residues. Written as DNA, the CDR3 is TGTGCCAGCACCAGTATTAGGACAGGGGCAACTGAAGCTTTCTTT. It codes for CASTSIRTGATEAFF.

This chain joins TRBV18 and TRBJ2-7, with 8 bases fitting TRBD1. The germline CDR1 and CDR2 sequences are KGHSH and LQKENI. The CDR3 is 14 residues long. V shed 1 base and J 3 bases; nucleotides not matched to a gene: 2. The CDR3 nucleotides are TGTGCCAGCTCACCACTTGGGACAGGCTACGAGCAGTACTTC. This translates into CASSPLGTGYEQYF. The complete variable domain, with remaining parts taken from reference TRBV18 and TRBJ2-7, reads NAGVMQNPRHLVRRRGQEARLRCSPMKGHSHVYWYRQLPEEGLKFMVYLQKENIIDESGMPKERFSAEFPKEGPSILRIQQVVRGDSAAYFCASSPLGTGYEQYFGPGTRLTVT.

This sequence joins TRBV18 and TRBJ2-5, with 10 bases lining up with TRBD2. The V gene end was trimmed by 1 base and the J gene end by 5 bases; junction bases not matched to a gene: 10. This CDR3 has 17 residues. Germline V gene sequence: CDR1 KGHSH, CDR2 LQKENI. CDR3 amino acids: CASSPLASGSRGETQYF. DNA for the CDR3: TGTGCCAGCTCACCACTGGCTAGCGGGAGTCGTGGCGAGACCCAGTACTTC.

This sequence joins TRBV11-3 and TRBJ2-5; tentative D call: TRBD1 (5 bases). Germline CDR1 and CDR2: SGHNT and YENEEA. The V gene lost 5 bases and the J gene lost 4 bases, with 14 bases spanning the gap. The CDR3 has 14 residues. CDR3 DNA: TGTGCCAGCAGCCCCCGGTCTGACAGAGAGACCCAGTACTTC. Translated: CASSPRSDRETQYF.

The J gene is TRBJ1-5, the V gene TRBV27; D is ambiguous. CDR3 length: 11 amino acids. Germline CDR1 and CDR2: MNHEY and SMNVEV (reference sequence). V lost 3 bases, J lost 7 bases, and 4 bases lay in between. CDR3 coding DNA: TGTGCCAGCAGTTTGACCCAGCCCCAGCATTTT. It yields the protein CASSLTQPQHF.

The chain is built from TRBV5-1 and TRBJ1-4, with D tentatively TRBD1 (5 bases). Germline CDR1 and CDR2: SGHRS and YFSETQ. The V end was cut by 0 bases, the J end by 8 bases, with 17 bases between. The CDR3 is 16 amino acids. CDR3 amino acids: CASSLDRRQGREKLFF. The DNA of the CDR3 is TGCGCCAGCAGCTTGGATAGAAGGCAGGGAAGAGAAAAACTGTTTTTT.

This chain joins TRBV5-1 and TRBJ1-2, with unresolved D. V was pared by 5 bases and J by 0 bases, with 14 bases between. Germline CDR1 reads SGHRS; CDR2 reads YFSETQ. This CDR3 has 15 amino acids. The CDR3 loop reads CASRLTVITNYGYTF. The CDR3 bases are TGCGCCAGCAGACTTACGGTTATCACTAACTATGGCTACACCTTC.

J is TRBJ2-2 and V is TRBV13; D not certain. This CDR3 has 13 residues. Germline lookup yields CDR1 PRHDT and CDR2 FYEKMQ (reference sequence). The V end lost 2 bases, the J end lost 6 bases, and 7 bases lay between the germline ends. CDR3 in amino acids: CASSLYGAGELFF. The CDR3 nucleotides are TGTGCCAGCAGCTTATATGGAGCCGGGGAGCTGTTTTTT.

The V and J genes are TRBV9 and TRBJ2-4, with D possibly matching TRBD1 (5 bases). Germline CDR1 reads SGDLS; CDR2 reads YYNGEE. The CDR3 extends over 17 amino acids. The ends were cut back, 4 bases at V and 5 bases at J, with 22 bases in the middle. In DNA, the CDR3 is TGTGCCAGCAGCACGCCCCAAGGACATACAACTGAAAACATTCAGTACTTC. This gives the protein CASSTPQGHTTENIQYF.

CDR3 nucleotides: TGTGCCAGCAGCCAAGGACAGATGAACACCGGGGAGCTGTTTTTT. Translating gives CASSQGQMNTGELFF. The chain has TRBV5-4 and TRBJ2-2; tentatively, D is TRBD1 (6 bases). CDR3 length: 15 residues. Germline V gives CDR1 SGHNT, CDR2 YYREEE (reference sequence). V lost 4 bases, J lost 1 base, and 11 bases lay in between.

The chain joins TRBV6-5 to TRBJ2-1; 7 nucleotides match TRBD2. CDR1 and CDR2 from the germline V gene are MNHEY and SVGAGI. The CDR3 runs 14 residues. With V trimmed by 8 bases and J by 9 bases, 13 bases remained unmatched. CDR3 protein: CASYLRLAEGEQFF. The CDR3 DNA reads as TGTGCCAGCTACCTGAGGCTAGCGGAAGGTGAGCAGTTCTTC.

The CDR3 is CASSLGLSQPQHF. The CDR3 coding sequence is TGTGCCAGCAGTTTAGGCCTGAGTCAGCCCCAGCATTTT. The rearrangement links TRBV28 to TRBJ1-5; no firm D call. In germline, CDR1 is MDHEN, CDR2 SYDVKM. This CDR3 region has 13 residues. Trimming shortened V by 2 bases and J by 6 bases, and 8 bases separated the two germline ends. Combining the CDR3 with reference TRBV28 and TRBJ1-5 gives the whole variable domain DVKVTQSSRYLVKRTGEKVFLECVQDMDHENMFWYRQDPGLGLRLIYFSYDVKMKEKGDIPEGYSVSREKKERFSLILESASTNQTSMYLCASSLGLSQPQHFGDGTRLSIL.

The rearrangement uses TRBV5-1 and TRBJ2-4, with a tentative D call TRBD2 (5 bases). The CDR3 is 16 residues long. With 0 bases removed from V and 1 base from J, the gap between germline ends came to 11 bases. The germline gives CDR1 SGHRS, CDR2 YFSETQ. DNA of the CDR3: TGCGCCAGCAGCTTGGAACCGGGGATGGCCAAAAACATTCAGTACTTC. Protein product: CASSLEPGMAKNIQYF.

With regard to this clone: The sample contains more than one DNA sequence encoding this CDR3. The chain uses TRBV6-5 and TRBJ1-1; the match to TRBD1 covers 7 bases. The V segment lost 5 bases and the J segment 4 bases; nucleotides outside the gene matches: 1. The germline V gene encodes CDR1 MNHEY and CDR2 SVGAGI. CDR3 length equals 12 residues. Here the CDR3 DNA reads TGTGCCAGCAGTGACAGGGTCACTGAAGCTTTCTTT. Its protein is CASSDRVTEAFF.

V usage is TRBV18 and J usage is TRBJ2-7; 7 bases fit TRBD1. V shed 5 bases and J 1 base; nucleotides not matched to a gene: 5. Looked up from germline, CDR1 is KGHSH and CDR2 is LQKENI. This CDR3 comprises 14 residues. CDR3 in amino acids: CASSSGQNSYEQYF. The CDR3 DNA sequence: TGTGCCAGCTCATCGGGACAGAATTCCTACGAGCAGTACTTC.

V gene TRBV11-3 combines with J gene TRBJ2-3; D is undetermined. Germline lookup yields CDR1 SGHNT and CDR2 YENEEA. The V gene lost 4 bases and the J gene lost 4 bases, with 9 bases spanning the gap. The CDR3 is 13 amino acids. CDR3 nucleotide sequence: TGTGCCAGCAGCTCGGGTTGGGCAGATACGCAGTATTTT. It encodes CASSSGWADTQYF. The complete variable domain, with remaining parts taken from reference TRBV11-3 and TRBJ2-3, reads EAGVVQSPRYKIIEKKQPVAFWCNPISGHNTLYWYLQNLGQGPELLIRYENEEAVDDSQLPKDRFSAERLKGVDSTLKIQPAELGDSAVYLCASSSGWADTQYFGPGTRLTVL.

The rearrangement links TRBV5-6 to TRBJ1-2; 10 bases align to TRBD1. The CDR3 is 16 amino acids. Losses at the gene ends were 0 bases for V and 8 bases for J; bases not matched to a gene: 10. Germline V gene sequence: CDR1 SGHDT, CDR2 YYEEEE. CDR3 coding DNA: TGTGCCAGCAGCTTGGCCCGTAGACAGGGGGCTGAAGGCTACACCTTC. Translating it yields CASSLARRQGAEGYTF.

The chain joins TRBV2 to TRBJ2-1; no definite D call. V lost 5 bases and J lost 0, with 14 bases in between. CDR3 length: 16 amino acids. CDR1 and CDR2 (germline): SNHLY, FYNNEI. Here the CDR3 reads CASSQTASSSYNEQFF. CDR3 nucleotides: TGTGCCAGCAGTCAAACCGCCTCGAGCTCCTACAATGAGCAGTTCTTC.

The CDR3 bases are TGTGCCAGCAGCTGGGACAGGGACTTCACAGATACGCAGTATTTT. Amino acids: CASSWDRDFTDTQYF. The chain joins TRBV11-1 to TRBJ2-3; 9 bases map to TRBD1. The CDR3 runs 15 residues. Germline V gene data show CDR1 as SGHAT and CDR2 as FQDESV (reference sequence). The trim removed 4 bases at V and 2 bases at J, leaving 4 bases unmatched.

The gene calls are TRBV2 and TRBJ2-7, with 7 bases that match TRBD1. The V and J ends lost 6 bases and 1 base, in that order; junction bases with no gene match: 3. The length of the CDR3 is 13 residues. Germline CDR1 is SNHLY and CDR2 is FYNNEI. The CDR3 coding sequence is TGTGCCAGCAGGCTCAGGGGGTCCTACGAGCAGTACTTC. It codes for CASRLRGSYEQYF.